The entry below describes one T cell receptor (beta chain). This clone was counted only a few times. Which antigen it targets is not known. Base quality data are lacking; no much larger clone is found one base away. This sample is drawn from a study of shared clonotypes between healthy human individuals (dated by TCRdb to 2020 to 2021). Looking at the study overall: The cohort included a few men and two women between 18 and 49 years of age. For each donor, CD4 naive and CD4 memory were each run on three plates, CD8 naive on two plates, and CD8 memory on one plate. To increase sequencing depth and limit assay-specific biases, different laboratories used diverse techniques to prepare libraries and sequence TCR repertoires. Each donor's leukapheresis produced roughly between roughly 0.85 and 10 billion PBMCs. To estimate repertoire size and how much clonotype sharing occurs between individuals, the study deeply sequenced the blood TCR repertoires of roughly 5 healthy adults. What the study reported, not specific to this receptor: Incomplete sequencing was indicated by rarefaction of sorted-subset datasets, despite the large sequencing depth. Approximately 5% of naive CD4, around 4% of naive CD8, approximately 2.2% of memory CD4, and roughly 0.4% of memory CD8 clonotypes were shared across a few donors. Sampling was restricted to blood, and TCR repertoires in tissue are likely to differ from TCR repertoires in blood. Naive subsets generally had larger estimated clonotype richness than memory subsets. Higher generation probabilities were observed for clonotypes shared by all four sorted-subset donors than for non-shared clonotypes. Because the study included a small number of donors, the genetic and exposure-history diversity represented was limited. Pairwise subsampling indicated that sequencing depth was expected to affect the degree of clonotype sharing among donors.

V is pared back by 11 bases and J by 3 bases, with 16 bases lying between the germline termini. For CDR1 and CDR2, the germline V gene lists MRHNA and SNTAGT. The CDR3 measures 13 amino acids from cysteine to phenylalanine. Left in the record is the CDR3 DNA by itself, 39 bases read in frame from the first base. Using the deep immunoSEQ assay, multiplex PCR amplified TCR CDR3 regions from genomic DNA. Extracted genomic DNA from each cell subset was distributed evenly across all wells of several immunoSEQ 96-well plates, and each plate was treated as a replicate. For sorted subsets, around 200 ng genomic DNA, equal to tens of thousands of T cell genomes, was loaded into each replicate PCR. The purified libraries were quantified using a Qubit 3.0 fluorometer, sized with a Bioanalyzer 2100, and then quantified again using the KAPA Library Quantification kit. Each immunoSEQ 96-well plate was sequenced on its own single-read 150-cycle Illumina NextSeq 550 flow cell. Turning to the authors' computational methods: Because the immunoSEQ output included only junctional sequences and no quality scores, the filtering could not be the same as the filtering used for full-length reads. To assign V/J genes and CDR3, sequences were annotated using PyIR, a Python wrapper for IgBLAST v1.9, with IMGT germline references. Reads were filtered out if the reads had weak V/J assignments (E-value above 1e-6), no CDR3, stop codons, out-of-frame junctions, or ambiguous translated residues. A V3J clonotype was defined by an identical inferred V gene, J gene, and CDR3 amino acid sequence. Percentage overlap between repertoires was computed as shared unique clonotypes divided by the size of the smaller repertoire. Richness of each repertoire was evaluated using RTK rarefaction, the Chao1 estimator, and Recon v2.1 estimates of unobserved clonotypes. Generation probabilities for all TCRbeta clonotypes obtained by the gDNA method from several donors were computed using OLGA. TCRdb mirrors the immuneACCESS table, restricted to in-frame sequences. Some clones are absent from its copies; in checked studies, under half trace to an unresolved V gene, and the reason for the others is unknown. V and J calls and clone size follow that table, whereas D and trimming were derived from the DNA. The sample data list roughly 1,000,000 clones, and around 78% of these were observed just once. The ten largest clones add up to around 0.61% of the sample.

Donors were healthy HIV-negative adults with no recently reported acute infections or vaccinations. Every donor was a Caucasian adult living in Nashville, Tennessee, USA. CD4+ T cells were enriched by magnetic negative selection; naive cells were then positively selected on CD45RA, and the negative fraction formed the memory subset. Blood was collected by leukapheresis, and PBMCs were isolated by Ficoll-Histopaque density gradient centrifugation and then cryopreserved in liquid nitrogen vapor phase. Analytical flow cytometry was used to check the purity and quantity of each magnetically sorted T cell population. Genomic DNA was isolated from every sorted fraction and measured by UV absorbance on a Nanodrop 2000c.

The receptor comes from a man between 18 and 29 years old in good health. Some clones in this sample may be carry-over from other donors' samples. The sequence joins TRBV6-4 to TRBJ1-2; a tentative D match to TRBD1 spans 5 bases. The sequenced sample consisted of memory CD4+ T cells from PBMCs. The cell subset or site label of this sample denotes: CD45RA-negative fraction. The encoded CDR3 is CARGRGMDYGYTF. Read as DNA, the sequence is TGTGCCCGGGGAAGGGGAATGGACTATGGCTACACCTTC.